This T cell receptor beta chain was retrieved from a study of T cells in Graves' hyperthyroidism and ophthalmopathy. Study-wide results and caveats: Classification by a 13 V-J model distinguished ophthalmopathy from stable hyperthyroidism.

Patients were excluded because of uncontrolled infection, other autoimmune disease, pregnancy or lactation. A word on this clonotype: Its antigen is unidentified.

The CDR3 is made up of 15 amino acids. After removal of 3 bases from V and 1 base from J, the junction contained 4 bases not matched to a gene. The germline V gene encodes CDR1 SGHRS and CDR2 YFSETQ. TCR beta CDR3 region amplification was performed from RNA transcripts. With the HTBI primer set, the TCR CDR3 went through a first round of RT-PCR. Via MiXCR, TCRdb re-called the multiplex PCR reads, giving one row per CDR3 protein. The sample contains roughly 280,000 distinct CDR3 sequences, roughly 20% of which appear only once. The clonotype originates from a man aged 30 to 45 with Graves' ophthalmopathy. The genes are TRBV5-1 and TRBJ2-5; 9 positions agree with TRBD2. The sample consisted of blood. CDR3 sequence reads: CASSYRLAVQETQYF. The CDR3 nucleotides read TGCGCCAGCAGCTACAGACTAGCGGTCCAAGAGACCCAGTACTTC.